This record concerns one T cell receptor (beta chain) sequence. V was pared by 1 base and J by 6 bases, with 14 bases between. From germline, CDR1 is SGHNT and CDR2 YYREEE (reference sequence). The CDR3 runs to 14 residues. These data belong to a study of blood T cell repertoires in COVID-19. As handled by the study authors: Researchers report that nucleated cell counts were estimated from reference gene primer amplification. The table came from immunoSEQ multiplex PCR; TCRdb's copy has only in-frame clones and leaves some out. Clone size and V and J calls were adopted from that table, with D and trimming inferred from the DNA. The data contain approximately 91,000 clones, more than 60% of them seen just once; the ten biggest clones take up around 24%.

The TCR originated in a man between 65 and 79 years old with acute or convalescent COVID-19. Sequenced input: peripheral blood. The rearrangement links TRBV5-4 to TRBJ2-7, with a tentative D call TRBD1 (6 bases). CDR3 protein: CASSLTRGRSEQYF. As DNA, the CDR3 is TGTGCCAGCAGCTTGACCAGGGGTCGCTCCGAGCAGTACTTC.